This T cell receptor (beta chain) was observed in a study of identical twins. Study-level points and caveats: Within twin pairs, the out-of-frame alpha sequences they shared showed excess low generation probability. Potential partial confounding of zero-insertion analyses by invariant MAIT and iNKT cells was noted. Within cord blood, abundant beta clonotypes carried fewer insertions, but memory repertoires showed no such trend.

In this sample, this clonotype turned up many times. No antigen is known for it. The CDR3 loop spans 12 amino acids. Trimming removed 5 bases from V and 3 bases from J, with 11 bases in between. CDR1 and CDR2 from the germline V gene are SQVTM and ANQGSEA. Through template switching, a universal primer site was introduced, and the cDNA contained unique molecular identifiers. TCRdb reanalysed the 5' RACE reads using MiXCR and keeps one entry per CDR3 protein. The sample lists a few hundred thousand distinct CDR3 sequences, just under 9.5% occurring once. These data were likewise used in another study, on yellow fever vaccine responses in identical twins.

The clonotype originates from a woman aged 18-30 years in good health. Sample: CD8+ T cells sorted from blood. The rearrangement joins TRBV29-1 to TRBJ2-7; D might be TRBD1 (6 bases). DNA of the CDR3: TGCAGCGTTCTGGTCAGGGGCTACGAGCAGTACTTC. Amino acids: CSVLVRGYEQYF.